The TCR beta chain described here comes from a study of identical twins. This CDR3 is built from 15 residues. V was cut by 0 bases and J by 6 bases, with 13 bases left in between. TCRdb re-called the 5' RACE reads through MiXCR, storing one row per CDR3 protein. The sample records hundreds of thousands of distinct CDR3 sequences, around 22% being singletons. This clonotype was seen only a few times. These same records also appear under a second study, on yellow fever vaccine responses in identical twins.

The chain recombines TRBV12-3 or TRBV12-4 with TRBJ2-3; possible D gene TRBD2, 5 bases. The receptor was isolated from a woman between 18 and 29 years old in good health. The sequenced sample consisted of CD4+ T cells sorted from blood. The CDR3 loop is CASSLALRARDTQYF. The CDR3 bases are TGTGCCAGCAGTTTAGCGCTGCGGGCTCGGGATACGCAGTATTTT.